What follows are 9 T cell receptor beta chains derived from one specimen sequenced in a study of T cells in Graves' hyperthyroidism and ophthalmopathy. The CDR3 regions of TCR beta were amplified from RNA transcripts. HTBI primers were employed in a first-round RT-PCR of the TCR CDR3. MiXCR was run by TCRdb on the multiplex PCR reads, yielding one entry per CDR3 protein. The sample shows fewer than 600,000 distinct CDR3 sequences, roughly an eighth of them seen only once. The sample comprised blood. Receptors were obtained from a woman younger than 30 with Graves' hyperthyroidism.

This clonotype showed up many times. The V and J genes are TRBV10-3 and TRBJ1-4; D possibly corresponds to TRBD1 (5 bases). Germline V gene sequence: CDR1 ENHRY, CDR2 SYGVKD. This CDR3 has 15 amino acids. The germline V and J ends were trimmed by 0 bases and 6 bases, with 11 bases remaining between them. CDR3 sequence reads: CAISESIVTDEKLFF. CDR3 DNA: TGTGCCATCAGTGAGTCGATAGTGACAGATGAAAAACTGTTTTTT.

This clonotype showed up just a few times. This chain uses TRBV4-1 with TRBJ2-7, with 9 bases fitting TRBD1. The V gene end was trimmed by 0 bases and the J gene end by 1 base; junction bases not matched to a gene: 4. Germline V lookup: CDR1 MGHRA, CDR2 YSYEKL. CDR3 length: 16 amino acids. CDR3 region: CASSQEGTGSSYEQYF. CDR3 nucleotide sequence: TGCGCCAGCAGCCAAGAAGGGACAGGGTCTTCCTACGAGCAGTACTTC.

This clonotype was observed many times. The V and J genes are TRBV12-3 or TRBV12-4 and TRBJ1-1, with D perhaps TRBD1 (6 bases). V was clipped by 5 bases and J by 6 bases, with 10 bases between them. The CDR3 has 12 amino acids. The DNA for the CDR3 is TGTGCCAGCAGTGCGGGGGCGCCTGAAGCTTTCTTT. This gives the protein CASSAGAPEAFF.

For the CDR3, the DNA is TGTGCCAGCAGTTACTCGTTTGGGACTAGGACAGATACGCAGTATTTT. Translating it yields CASSYSFGTRTDTQYF. This chain joins TRBV6-6 and TRBJ2-3; 8 bases fit TRBD2. There are 16 residues in the CDR3. V shed 0 bases, J shed 3 bases, and the junction held 5 bases outside the gene matches. Germline CDR1 reads MNHNY; CDR2 reads SVGAGI (reference sequence).

This clonotype was detected a few times. Here the CDR3 reads CASSQGAGLGQFF. In DNA form, the CDR3 reads TGTGCCAGCAGCCAAGGTGCTGGTTTGGGGCAGTTCTTC. The genes are TRBV3-1 and TRBJ2-1; D is ambiguous. Germline V gene data show CDR1 as LGHDT and CDR2 as YNNKEL (reference sequence). The V end lost 1 base, the J end lost 12 bases, and 13 bases lay between the germline ends. The CDR3 length is 13 residues.

This clonotype has at least ten counts. V usage is TRBV28 and J usage is TRBJ1-3; TRBD1 aligns across 9 bases. The CDR3 length is 14 residues. Germline trimming cut 6 bases from V and 5 bases from J; bases unmatched to any gene: 5. Germline V lookup: CDR1 MDHEN, CDR2 SYDVKM. The CDR3 sequence: CASRIGQGRNTIYF. The CDR3 bases are TGTGCCAGCAGAATCGGACAGGGGCGAAACACCATATATTTT.

This clonotype was found many times. The V and J genes are TRBV2 and TRBJ1-2; D gene unclear. This CDR3 is 14 amino acids long. V dropped 5 bases and J dropped 0 bases, with 10 bases sitting between them. Germline V gives CDR1 SNHLY, CDR2 FYNNEI. In DNA, the CDR3 is TGTGCCAGCAGTCTTCAGCAGTCTAACTATGGCTACACCTTC. Its protein product is CASSLQQSNYGYTF.

The chain recombines TRBV20-1 with TRBJ2-7; weak D call: TRBD2 (7 bases). The CDR3 is 14 residues long. From germline, CDR1 is DFQATT and CDR2 SNEGSKA (reference sequence). V gave up 3 bases and J gave up 7 bases, with 19 bases separating them. Written as DNA, the CDR3 is TGCAGTGCTAGTGGGGGGGCGCTTTTGGTTGAGCAGTACTTC. This gives the protein CSASGGALLVEQYF.

This clonotype came up many times. The chain carries TRBV6-1 and TRBJ2-5; TRBD2 matches at 11 bases. Germline V lookup: CDR1 MNHNS, CDR2 SASEGT. This CDR3 has 16 amino acids. Losses at the gene ends were 5 bases for V and 7 bases for J; bases not matched to a gene: 12. As DNA, the CDR3 is TGTGCCAGCAGTTTACTAGCGGGAGCGGCTGATGGGACCCAGTACTTC. Translation gives CASSLLAGAADGTQYF.